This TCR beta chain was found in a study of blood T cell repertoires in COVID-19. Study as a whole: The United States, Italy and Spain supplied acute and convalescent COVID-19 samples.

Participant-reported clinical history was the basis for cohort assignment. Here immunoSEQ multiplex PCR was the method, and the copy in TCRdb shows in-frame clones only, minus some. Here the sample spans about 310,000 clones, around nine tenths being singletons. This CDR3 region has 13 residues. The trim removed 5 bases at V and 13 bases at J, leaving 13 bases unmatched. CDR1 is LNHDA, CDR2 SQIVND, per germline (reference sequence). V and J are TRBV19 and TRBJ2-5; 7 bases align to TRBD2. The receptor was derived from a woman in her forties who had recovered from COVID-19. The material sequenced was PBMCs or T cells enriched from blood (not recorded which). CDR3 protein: CASSWSSGGSWYF. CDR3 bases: TGTGCCAGTAGTTGGTCTAGCGGAGGCTCTTGGTACTTC.